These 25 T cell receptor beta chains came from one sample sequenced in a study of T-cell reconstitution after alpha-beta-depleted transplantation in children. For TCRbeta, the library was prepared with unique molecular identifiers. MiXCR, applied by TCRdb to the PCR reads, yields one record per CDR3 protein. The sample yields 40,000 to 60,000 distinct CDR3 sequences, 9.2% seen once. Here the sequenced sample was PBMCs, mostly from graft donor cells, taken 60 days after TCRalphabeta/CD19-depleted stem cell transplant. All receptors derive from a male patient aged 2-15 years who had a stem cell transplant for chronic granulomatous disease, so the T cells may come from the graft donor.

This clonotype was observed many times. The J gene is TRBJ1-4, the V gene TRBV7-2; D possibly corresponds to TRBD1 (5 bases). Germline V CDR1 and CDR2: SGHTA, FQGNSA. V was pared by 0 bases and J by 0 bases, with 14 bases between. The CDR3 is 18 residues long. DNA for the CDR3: TGTGCCAGCAGCTTAGCGTTCCCAGGGCCCACAACTAATGAAAAACTGTTTTTT. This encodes CASSLAFPGPTTNEKLFF.

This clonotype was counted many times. CDR3 loop: CSARTGTLADTIYF. The CDR3, as DNA: TGCAGTGCTAGGACCGGGACGTTGGCGGACACCATATATTTT. The rearrangement uses TRBV20-1 and TRBJ1-3, with a weak D call TRBD1 (5 bases). Germline values: CDR1 DFQATT, CDR2 SNEGSKA (reference sequence). V lost 3 bases and J lost 8, with 17 bases in between. This CDR3 has 14 residues.

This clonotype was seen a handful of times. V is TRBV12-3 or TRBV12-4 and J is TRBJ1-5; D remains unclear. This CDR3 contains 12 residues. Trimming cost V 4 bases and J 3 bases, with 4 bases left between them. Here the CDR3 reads CASSSVNQPQHF. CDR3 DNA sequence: TGTGCCAGCAGTTCCGTCAATCAGCCCCAGCATTTT.

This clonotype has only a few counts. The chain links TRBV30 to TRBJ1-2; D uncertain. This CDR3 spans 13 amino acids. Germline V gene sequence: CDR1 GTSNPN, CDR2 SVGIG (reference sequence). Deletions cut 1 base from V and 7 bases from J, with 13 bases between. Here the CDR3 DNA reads TGTGCCTGGAGTGGTTACTTCGTGGGTGGCTACACCTTC. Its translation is CAWSGYFVGGYTF.

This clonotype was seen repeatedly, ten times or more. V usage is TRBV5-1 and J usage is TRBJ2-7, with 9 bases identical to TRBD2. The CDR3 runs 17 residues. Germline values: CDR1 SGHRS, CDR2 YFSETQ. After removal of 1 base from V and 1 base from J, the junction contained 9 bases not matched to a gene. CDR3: CASSLWIAGEGSYEQYF. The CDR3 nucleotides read TGCGCCAGCAGCTTGTGGATAGCGGGAGAAGGGTCCTACGAGCAGTACTTC. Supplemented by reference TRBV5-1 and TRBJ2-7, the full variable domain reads KAGVTQTPRYLIKTRGQQVTLSCSPISGHRSVSWYQQTPGQGLQFLFEYFSETQRNKGNFPGRFSGRQFSNSRSEMNVSTLELGDSALYLCASSLWIAGEGSYEQYFGPGTRLTVT.

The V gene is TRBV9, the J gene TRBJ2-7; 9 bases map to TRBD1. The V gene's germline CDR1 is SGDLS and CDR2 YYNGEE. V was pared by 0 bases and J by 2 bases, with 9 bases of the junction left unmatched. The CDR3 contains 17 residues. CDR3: CASSVGVLRTGAYEQYF. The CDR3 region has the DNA TGTGCCAGCAGCGTAGGGGTTTTGAGGACAGGGGCCTACGAGCAGTACTTC.

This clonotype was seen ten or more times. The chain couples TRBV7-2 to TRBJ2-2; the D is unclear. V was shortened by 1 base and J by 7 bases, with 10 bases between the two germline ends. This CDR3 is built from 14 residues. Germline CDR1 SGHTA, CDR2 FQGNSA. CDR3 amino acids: CASSLDSGLGELFF. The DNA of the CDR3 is TGTGCCAGCAGCTTAGACTCTGGTCTCGGGGAGCTGTTTTTT.

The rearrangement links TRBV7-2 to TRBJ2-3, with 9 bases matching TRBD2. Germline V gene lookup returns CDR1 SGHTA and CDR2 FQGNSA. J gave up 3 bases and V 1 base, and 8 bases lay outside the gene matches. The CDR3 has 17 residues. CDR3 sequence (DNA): TGTGCCAGCAGCTTAGTCCGCGGGAGGGGGGGGACAGATACGCAGTATTTT. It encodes CASSLVRGRGGTDTQYF.

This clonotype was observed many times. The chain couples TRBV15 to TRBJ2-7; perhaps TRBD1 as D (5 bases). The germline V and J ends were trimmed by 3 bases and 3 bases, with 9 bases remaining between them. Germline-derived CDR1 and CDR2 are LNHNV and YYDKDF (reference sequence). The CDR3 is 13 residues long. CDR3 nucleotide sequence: TGTGCCACCAGCAGGAGACAGTACTACGAGCAGTACTTC. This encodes CATSRRQYYEQYF.

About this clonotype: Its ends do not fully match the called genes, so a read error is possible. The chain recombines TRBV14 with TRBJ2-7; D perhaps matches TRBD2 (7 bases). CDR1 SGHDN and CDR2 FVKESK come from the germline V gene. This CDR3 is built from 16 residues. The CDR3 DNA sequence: TGTGCCAGCAGCCAAGATAAGGCGGGGGCAGTCCACGAGCCGTACTTC. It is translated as CASSQDKAGAVHEPYF.

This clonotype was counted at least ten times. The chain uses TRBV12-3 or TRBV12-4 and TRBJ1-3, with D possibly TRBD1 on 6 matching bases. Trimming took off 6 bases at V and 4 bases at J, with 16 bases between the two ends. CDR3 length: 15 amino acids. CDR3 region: CASSSGVSSGNTIYF. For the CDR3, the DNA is TGTGCCAGCAGCTCAGGGGTGTCTTCAGGAAACACCATATATTTT.

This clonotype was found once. In DNA, the CDR3 is TGTGCCACCAGCCCACGGGGCAGGGCGGATCAGCCCCAGCATTTT. Its protein is CATSPRGRADQPQHF. V usage is TRBV24-1 and J usage is TRBJ1-5, with D possibly matching TRBD1 (5 bases). Trimming took 7 bases from V and 5 from J, leaving 17 bases between them. Germline loops: CDR1 KGHDR, CDR2 SFDVKD. This CDR3 has 15 residues.

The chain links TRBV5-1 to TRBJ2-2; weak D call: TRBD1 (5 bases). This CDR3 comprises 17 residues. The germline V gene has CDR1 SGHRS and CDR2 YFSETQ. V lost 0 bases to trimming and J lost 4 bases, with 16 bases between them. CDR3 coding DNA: TGCGCCAGCAGCTTGGGGACATCTCGTAGGGGCACCGGGGAGCTGTTTTTT. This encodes CASSLGTSRRGTGELFF.

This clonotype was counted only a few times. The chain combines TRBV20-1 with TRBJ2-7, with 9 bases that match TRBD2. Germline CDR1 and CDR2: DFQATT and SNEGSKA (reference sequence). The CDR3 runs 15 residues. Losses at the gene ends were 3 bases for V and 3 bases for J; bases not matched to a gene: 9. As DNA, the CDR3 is TGCAGTGCTAGGAGTCCTAGCGGGAAGGTCTACGAGCAGTACTTC. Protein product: CSARSPSGKVYEQYF.

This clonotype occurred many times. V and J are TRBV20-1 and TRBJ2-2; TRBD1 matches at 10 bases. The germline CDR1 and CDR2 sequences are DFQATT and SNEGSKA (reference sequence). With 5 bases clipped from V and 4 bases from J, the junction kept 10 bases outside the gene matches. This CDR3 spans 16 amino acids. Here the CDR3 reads CSAPRDRGVGTGELFF. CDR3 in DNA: TGCAGTGCTCCCCGGGACAGGGGTGTGGGCACCGGGGAGCTGTTTTTT.

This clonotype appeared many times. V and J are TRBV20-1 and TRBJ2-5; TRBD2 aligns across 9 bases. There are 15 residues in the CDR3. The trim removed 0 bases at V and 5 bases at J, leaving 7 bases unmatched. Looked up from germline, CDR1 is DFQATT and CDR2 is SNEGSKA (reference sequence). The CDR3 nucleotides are TGCAGTGCTAGAGATCCCCTAGCGGGATGGGAGACCCAGTACTTC. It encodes CSARDPLAGWETQYF.

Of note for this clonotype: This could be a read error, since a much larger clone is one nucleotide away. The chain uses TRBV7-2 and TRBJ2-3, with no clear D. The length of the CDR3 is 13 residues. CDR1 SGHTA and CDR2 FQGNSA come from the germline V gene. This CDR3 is CAGSFLALDTQYF. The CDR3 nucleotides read TGTGCCGGCAGCTTTCTCGCGCTGGATACGCAGTATTTT. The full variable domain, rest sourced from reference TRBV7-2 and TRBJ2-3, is GAGVSQSPSNKVTEKGKDVELRCDPISGHTALYWYRQSLGQGLEFLIYFQGNSAPDKSGLPSDRFSAERTGGSVSTLTIQRTQQEDSAVYLCAGSFLALDTQYFGPGTRLTVL.

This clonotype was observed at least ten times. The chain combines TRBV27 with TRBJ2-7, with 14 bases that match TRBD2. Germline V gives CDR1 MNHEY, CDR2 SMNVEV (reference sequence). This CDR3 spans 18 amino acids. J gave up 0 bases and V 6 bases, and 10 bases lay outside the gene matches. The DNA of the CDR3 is TGTGCCAGCAGCTCCGCCGGGACTAGCGGGAGCCTCTCCTACGAGCAGTACTTC. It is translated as CASSSAGTSGSLSYEQYF.

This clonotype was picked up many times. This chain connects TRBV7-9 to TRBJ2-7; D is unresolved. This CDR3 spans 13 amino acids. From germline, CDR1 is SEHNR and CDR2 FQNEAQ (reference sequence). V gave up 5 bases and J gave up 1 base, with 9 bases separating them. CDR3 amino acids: CASSEDPSYEQYF. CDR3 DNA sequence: TGTGCCAGCAGCGAAGACCCTTCCTACGAGCAGTACTTC.

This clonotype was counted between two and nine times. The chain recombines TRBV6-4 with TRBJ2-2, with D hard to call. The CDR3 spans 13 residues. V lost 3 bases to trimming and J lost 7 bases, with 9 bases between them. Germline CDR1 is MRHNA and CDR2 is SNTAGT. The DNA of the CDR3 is TGTGCCAGCAGTGAGCAGGAAAACGGGGAGCTGTTTTTT. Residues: CASSEQENGELFF.

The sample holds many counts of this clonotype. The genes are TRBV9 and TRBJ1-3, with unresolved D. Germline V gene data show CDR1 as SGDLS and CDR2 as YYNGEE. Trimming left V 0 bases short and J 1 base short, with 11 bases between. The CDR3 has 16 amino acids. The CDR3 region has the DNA TGTGCCAGCAGCGTAGGAAGAGTGGGATCTGGAAACACCATATATTTT. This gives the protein CASSVGRVGSGNTIYF.

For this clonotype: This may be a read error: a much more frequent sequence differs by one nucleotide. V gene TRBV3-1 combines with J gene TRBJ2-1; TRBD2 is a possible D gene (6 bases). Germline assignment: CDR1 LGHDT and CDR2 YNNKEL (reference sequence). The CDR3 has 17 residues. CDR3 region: CPSSQASLASGHNEQFF. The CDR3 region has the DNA TGTCCCAGCAGCCAAGCTTCCCTAGCGAGCGGCCACAATGAGCAGTTCTTC.

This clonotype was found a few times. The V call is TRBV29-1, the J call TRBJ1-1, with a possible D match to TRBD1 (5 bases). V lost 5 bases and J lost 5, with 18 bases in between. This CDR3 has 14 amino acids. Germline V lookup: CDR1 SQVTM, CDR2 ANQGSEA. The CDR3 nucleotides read TGCAGCGTTCAAGCAAACAGGAAGGGTACTGAAGCTTTCTTT. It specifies CSVQANRKGTEAFF. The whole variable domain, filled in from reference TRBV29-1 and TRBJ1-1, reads SAVISQKPSRDICQRGTSLTIQCQVDSQVTMMFWYRQQPGQSLTLIATANQGSEATYESGFVIDKFPISRPNLTFSTLTVSNMSPEDSSIYLCSVQANRKGTEAFFGQGTRLTVV.

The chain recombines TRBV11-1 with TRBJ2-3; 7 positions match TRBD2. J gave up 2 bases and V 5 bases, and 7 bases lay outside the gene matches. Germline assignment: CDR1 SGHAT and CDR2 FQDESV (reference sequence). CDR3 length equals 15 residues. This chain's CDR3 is CASSRIGGNTDTQYF. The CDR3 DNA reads TGTGCCAGCAGCCGAATCGGGGGGAACACAGATACGCAGTATTTT.

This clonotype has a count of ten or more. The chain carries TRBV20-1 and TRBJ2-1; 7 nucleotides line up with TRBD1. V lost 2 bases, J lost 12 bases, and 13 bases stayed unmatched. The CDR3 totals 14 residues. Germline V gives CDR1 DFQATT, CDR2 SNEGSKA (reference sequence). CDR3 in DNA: TGCAGTGCTAGACAGGGACAGTCGCCGTACGGGCAGTTCTTC. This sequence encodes CSARQGQSPYGQFF.